The T cell receptor beta chain under discussion was sequenced for a study of Graves' ophthalmopathy and Graves' hyperthyroidism. Study-wide results and caveats: Sensitivity reached more than 85% and specificity 81.08% for a 13-signature model separating ophthalmopathy from stable hyperthyroidism. At about 69% sensitivity and roughly 72% specificity, the model predicted progression of the ophthalmopathy.

Germline-derived CDR1 and CDR2 are SEHNR and FQNEAQ (reference sequence). V lost 5 bases and J 2 bases, leaving 15 bases between the germline ends. This CDR3 contains 15 residues. Amplified material comprised TCR beta CDR3 regions derived from RNA transcripts. An initial RT-PCR round employing HTBI primers preceded a second-round multiplex PCR. Via MiXCR, TCRdb re-called the multiplex PCR reads, giving one row per CDR3 protein. The sample includes over a million distinct CDR3 sequences, about 38% of them seen just once. Hyperthyroidism cases were recent diagnoses of under 2 months' duration in people aged 18 to 65. Clinical symptoms, serum thyroxine, TRAb, thyroid ultrasound and orbital computed tomography determined diagnosis. Comments on this clonotype: Its cognate antigen is unknown.

The chain couples TRBV7-9 to TRBJ1-1; D possibly corresponds to TRBD1 (5 bases). The source material was peripheral blood or thyroid tissue (not recorded which). This TCR came from an adult man with Graves' hyperthyroidism. In DNA form, the CDR3 reads TGTGCCAGCAGCACCATGAGGGGCCATAACACTGAAGCTTTCTTT. Protein sequence: CASSTMRGHNTEAFF.